A single sample gave rise to the 8 T cell receptor beta chains below, sequenced in a study of T cell repertoires in cytomegalovirus infection. These receptors are not linked to any known antigen. TCRdb itself ran the reads through MiXCR, one entry per CDR3 protein. The table records 140,000 to 150,000 distinct CDR3 sequences, more than 30% of them present only once. Sequenced here: CD8+ T cells from cultured PBMCs, sampled from culture after CMV antigen stimulation. All receptors derive from a human donor in good health (CMV status not recorded). Some clones in this sample may be carry-over from other donors' samples.

This clonotype was observed many times. The chain carries TRBV20-1 and TRBJ2-1; 7 bases agree with TRBD1. Germline trimming cut 5 bases from V and 8 bases from J; bases unmatched to any gene: 9. Germline V gene data show CDR1 as DFQATT and CDR2 as SNEGSKA (reference sequence). This CDR3 has 13 residues. CDR3: CSAGWDQGDEQFF. As DNA, the CDR3 is TGCAGTGCTGGATGGGACCAGGGGGATGAGCAGTTCTTC.

This chain joins TRBV7-6 and TRBJ2-1; D assignment may be TRBD1 or TRBD2 (6 bases each). This CDR3 is 14 amino acids long. Deletions cut 1 base from V and 8 bases from J, with 12 bases between. The germline gives CDR1 SGHVS, CDR2 FNYEAQ. The CDR3 nucleotides are TGTGCCAGCAGCTTAGGAGCGGAGGGGGATGAGCAGTTCTTC. This encodes CASSLGAEGDEQFF.

This clonotype appeared a few times. The junction departs from the called germline gene at one end, perhaps through a read error. The genes are TRBV5-3 and TRBJ1-5; D gene unclear. TRBV5-3 is filed as an ORF, its function uncertain. This CDR3 comprises 15 residues. The CDR3 DNA follows: TGTGCCAGCAGCTTGGGGAGCGGGGGCAATCAGCCCCAGCATTTT. It is translated as CASSLGSGGNQPQHF.

This clonotype was recorded at least ten times. J is TRBJ1-3 and V is TRBV6-1; no clear D. V was shortened by 4 bases and J by 1 base, with 8 bases between the two germline ends. Per the germline V gene, CDR1 is MNHNS and CDR2 is SASEGT. This CDR3 is 14 amino acids long. For the CDR3, the DNA is TGTGCCAGCAGTGTAACAGTGTCTGGAAACACCATATATTTT. Translating gives CASSVTVSGNTIYF.

This clonotype came up a few times. The V and J genes are TRBV6-5 and TRBJ2-7; D remains ambiguous. Germline CDR1 reads MNHEY; CDR2 reads SVGAGI. V was shortened by 0 bases and J by 0 bases, with 3 bases between the two germline ends. The CDR3 has 13 residues. This CDR3 reads CASSYSSSYEQYF. The CDR3 region has the DNA TGTGCCAGCAGTTACTCGAGCTCCTACGAGCAGTACTTC.

In its sample, this clonotype was seen a few times. The chain is built from TRBV7-9 and TRBJ2-7; D may be TRBD1 (6 bases). Germline V CDR1 and CDR2: SEHNR, FQNEAQ (reference sequence). This CDR3 has 14 amino acids. Trimming pared 8 bases from V and 1 base from J, leaving 15 bases between. The CDR3 protein is CASAQGQGSYEQYF. CDR3 in DNA: TGTGCCAGCGCCCAGGGGCAGGGTTCCTACGAGCAGTACTTC.

This clonotype was detected once. This rearrangement joins TRBV6-1 to TRBJ1-4, with a possible D match to TRBD1 (6 bases). Trimming removed 5 bases from V and 5 bases from J, with 30 bases in between. Germline CDR1 MNHNS, CDR2 SASEGT. The CDR3 is 20 residues long. This CDR3 reads CASSPIPGAYSLLGNEKLFF. In DNA, the CDR3 is TGTGCCAGCAGTCCCATCCCAGGGGCCTATTCCTTGTTGGGGAATGAAAAACTGTTTTTT.

Ten or more counts support this clonotype. The chain employs TRBV20-1 and TRBJ2-2; no firm D call. V was cut by 7 bases and J by 4 bases, with 13 bases left in between. There are 13 residues in the CDR3. Germline CDR1 and CDR2: DFQATT and SNEGSKA (reference sequence). The CDR3 protein is CSVCDLATGELFF. In nucleotides, the CDR3 is TGCAGTGTGTGCGACCTGGCCACCGGGGAGCTGTTTTTT.